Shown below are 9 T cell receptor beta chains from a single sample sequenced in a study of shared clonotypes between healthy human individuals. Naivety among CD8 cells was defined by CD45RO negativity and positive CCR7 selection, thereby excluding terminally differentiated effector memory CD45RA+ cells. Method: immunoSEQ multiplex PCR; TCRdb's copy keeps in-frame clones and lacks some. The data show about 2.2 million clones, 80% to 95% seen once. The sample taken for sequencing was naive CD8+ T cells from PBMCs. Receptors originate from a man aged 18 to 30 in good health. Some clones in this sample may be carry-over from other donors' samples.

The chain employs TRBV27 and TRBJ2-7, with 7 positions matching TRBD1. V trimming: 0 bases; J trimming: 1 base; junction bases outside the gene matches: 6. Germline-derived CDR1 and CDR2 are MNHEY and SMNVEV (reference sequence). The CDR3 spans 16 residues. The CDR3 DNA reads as TGTGCCAGCAGTTTATCAACAGGGGAGTATTCCTACGAGCAGTACTTC. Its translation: CASSLSTGEYSYEQYF.

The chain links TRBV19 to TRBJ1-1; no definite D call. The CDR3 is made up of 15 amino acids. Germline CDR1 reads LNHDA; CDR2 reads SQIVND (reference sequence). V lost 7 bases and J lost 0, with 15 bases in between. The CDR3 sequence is CASIGNLAMNTEAFF. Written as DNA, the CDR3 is TGTGCCAGTATAGGCAACTTAGCCATGAACACTGAAGCTTTCTTT. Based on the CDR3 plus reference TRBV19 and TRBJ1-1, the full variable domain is DGGITQSPKYLFRKEGQNVTLSCEQNLNHDAMYWYRQDPGQGLRLIYYSQIVNDFQKGDIAEGYSVSREKKESFPLTVTSAQKNPTAFYLCASIGNLAMNTEAFFGQGTRLTVV.

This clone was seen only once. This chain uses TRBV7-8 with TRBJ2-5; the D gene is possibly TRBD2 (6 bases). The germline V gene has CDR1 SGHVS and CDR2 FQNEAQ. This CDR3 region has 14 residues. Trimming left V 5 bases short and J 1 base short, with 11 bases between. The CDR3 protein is CASSTRDFQETQYF. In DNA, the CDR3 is TGTGCCAGCAGCACGCGGGACTTCCAAGAGACCCAGTACTTC.

DNA for the CDR3: TGTGCCAGAGGGGGCAGTAGGAGGCGAAACTATGGCTACACCTTC. Amino acid sequence: CARGGSRRRNYGYTF. This sequence joins TRBV19 and TRBJ1-2, with TRBD1 identical over 7 bases. V lost 9 bases to trimming and J lost 2 bases; unmatched junction nucleotides: 12. This CDR3 spans 15 amino acids. Germline CDR1 is LNHDA and CDR2 is SQIVND (reference sequence).

The CDR3 here is CASSPRARVTDTQYF. The DNA of the CDR3 is TGTGCCAGCAGTCCCCGGGCTCGAGTTACAGATACGCAGTATTTT. This sequence joins TRBV28 and TRBJ2-3; D is unresolved. This CDR3 is built from 15 residues. Germline CDR1 is MDHEN and CDR2 is SYDVKM. Trimming took 5 bases from V and 3 from J, leaving 15 bases between them.

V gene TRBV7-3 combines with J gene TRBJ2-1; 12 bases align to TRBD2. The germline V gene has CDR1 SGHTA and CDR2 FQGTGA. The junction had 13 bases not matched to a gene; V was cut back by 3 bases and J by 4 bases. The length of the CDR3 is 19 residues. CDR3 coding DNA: TGTGCCAGCAGCTTTTATGCGGGACTAGCGGGTTATCGGTACAATGAGCAGTTCTTC. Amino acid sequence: CASSFYAGLAGYRYNEQFF.

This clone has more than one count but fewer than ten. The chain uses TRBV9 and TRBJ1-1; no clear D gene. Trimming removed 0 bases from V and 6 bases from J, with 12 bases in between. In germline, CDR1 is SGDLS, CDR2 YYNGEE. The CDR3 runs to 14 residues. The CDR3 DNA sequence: TGTGCCAGCAGCGTAGACGGAGGGCCCCCTGAAGCTTTCTTT. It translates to CASSVDGGPPEAFF.

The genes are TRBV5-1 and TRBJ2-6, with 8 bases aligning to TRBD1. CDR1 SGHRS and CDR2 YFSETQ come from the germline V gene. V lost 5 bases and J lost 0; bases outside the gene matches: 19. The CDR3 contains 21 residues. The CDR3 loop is CASRSTTYGQGGPSGANVLTF. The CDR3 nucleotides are TGCGCCAGCAGGTCGACCACATACGGACAGGGCGGGCCCTCTGGGGCCAACGTCCTGACTTTC.

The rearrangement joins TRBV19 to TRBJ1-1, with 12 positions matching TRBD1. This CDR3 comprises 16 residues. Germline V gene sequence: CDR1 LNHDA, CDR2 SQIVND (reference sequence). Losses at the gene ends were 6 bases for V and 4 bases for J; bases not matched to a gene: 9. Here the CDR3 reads CASSPGTGGLATEAFF. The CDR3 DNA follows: TGTGCCAGTAGCCCCGGGACAGGGGGCTTGGCCACTGAAGCTTTCTTT.